The 14 T cell receptor beta chains below were found in one sample sequenced in a study of shared T cell receptors in the human thymus. Sequencing used immunoSEQ multiplex PCR; TCRdb keeps in-frame clones, though not all of them. The top ten hold 0.0095% to 0.013% of the sample, which has 700,000 or so clones, around 85% seen once. In addition, the sample was reused for a study of human thymus T cells.

The sample was thymocytes. Source of these receptors: a girl in the first two years of life with a congenital heart defect.

The CDR3 reads CASSLSGTGTVGNYGYTF. In nucleotides, the CDR3 is TGCGCCAGCAGCTTGTCGGGGACAGGAACCGTAGGAAACTATGGCTACACCTTC. The V gene is TRBV5-1, the J gene TRBJ1-2; 8 nucleotides align to TRBD1. Germline V gives CDR1 SGHRS, CDR2 YFSETQ. The V segment lost 1 base and the J segment 2 bases; nucleotides outside the gene matches: 13. This CDR3 is 18 amino acids long.

V is TRBV14 and J is TRBJ1-6; 8 bases map to TRBD1. This CDR3 comprises 17 residues. V was clipped by 1 base and J by 8 bases; unmatched bases: 10. Germline V gene lookup returns CDR1 SGHDN and CDR2 FVKESK. The CDR3 coding sequence is TGTGCCAGCAGCCAAGGGAGGGCAGGGGGCAATTATTCACCCCTCCACTTT. It encodes CASSQGRAGGNYSPLHF.

The rearrangement joins TRBV6-5 to TRBJ1-2; D is unresolved. The V and J ends lost 0 bases and 6 bases respectively, with 17 bases between them. In germline, CDR1 is MNHEY, CDR2 SVGAGI. This CDR3 has 16 amino acids. The CDR3 DNA reads TGTGCCAGCAGTTACTCGAGTTCGGACTGGCTAAATGGCTACACCTTC. Its translation: CASSYSSSDWLNGYTF.

The chain combines TRBV2 with TRBJ1-6, with D possibly matching TRBD1 (6 bases). V lost 8 bases and J lost 10, with 15 bases in between. CDR3 size: 13 residues. CDR1 and CDR2 from the germline V gene are SNHLY and FYNNEI. The CDR3 is CASGRDQGSPLHF. In DNA form, the CDR3 reads TGTGCCAGCGGGCGAGATCAGGGGTCACCCCTCCACTTT.

This sequence joins TRBV21-1 and TRBJ1-2; the table assigns TRBD1, which was not confirmed against the DNA. TRBV21-1 is a recognized pseudogene. The CDR3 runs 18 residues. CDR3 residues: CASSKSDPWTGNPYGYTF. CDR3 coding DNA: TGTGCCAGCAGCAAATCCGATCCTTGGACAGGCAATCCCTATGGCTACACCTTC.

A single count supports this clone. The gene calls are TRBV4-3 and TRBJ2-7; 9 nucleotides align to TRBD1. Trimming removed 0 bases from V and 6 bases from J; junction bases left unmatched: 12. This CDR3 is built from 17 residues. The germline V gene encodes CDR1 LGHNA and CDR2 YSLEER. This chain's CDR3 is CASSQEVWWDRVSEQYF. As DNA, the CDR3 is TGCGCCAGCAGCCAAGAGGTTTGGTGGGACAGGGTCTCCGAGCAGTACTTC.

This clone showed up just once. The chain uses TRBV19 and TRBJ2-2, with TRBD1 matching 7 bases. The CDR3 covers 17 residues. Germline V gene data show CDR1 as LNHDA and CDR2 as SQIVND (reference sequence). The junction had 13 bases not matched to a gene; V was cut back by 3 bases and J by 6 bases. The chain's CDR3 is CASSISLCEGAAGELFF. The DNA of the CDR3 is TGTGCCAGTAGTATTTCATTGTGTGAGGGGGCCGCCGGGGAGCTGTTTTTT.

The sample holds a few counts of this clone. V is TRBV7-9 and J is TRBJ1-2; TRBD1 is a possible D gene (6 bases). The CDR3 spans 14 residues. V lost 0 bases and J 4 bases, leaving 9 bases between the germline ends. CDR1 is SEHNR and CDR2 is FQNEAQ in the germline V gene (reference sequence). Here the CDR3 reads CASSLAGQTYGYTF. DNA of the CDR3: TGTGCCAGCAGCTTAGCCGGACAGACCTATGGCTACACCTTC.

Here the CDR3 DNA reads TGTGCCAGCAGCTTAATAAGGCCCCGGGGCACTGAAGCTTTCTTT. Residues: CASSLIRPRGTEAFF. The chain employs TRBV11-2 and TRBJ1-1, with D uncertain. V was clipped by 2 bases and J by 4 bases, with 14 bases between them. The CDR3 consists of 15 residues. Germline V gene lookup returns CDR1 SGHAT and CDR2 FQNNGV.

The chain links TRBV6-5 to TRBJ2-7; 7 bases agree with TRBD2. Germline CDR1 and CDR2: MNHEY and SVGAGI. The CDR3 consists of 15 residues. Trimming cost V 4 bases and J 4 bases; bases outside gene matches: 10. CDR3 DNA: TGTGCCAGCAGTTCCCGGGACTATACACCTTACGAGCAGTACTTC. This codes for CASSSRDYTPYEQYF.

This clone is a singleton in its sample. J is TRBJ2-7 and V is TRBV7-8; TRBD1 aligns across 7 bases. Germline lookup yields CDR1 SGHVS and CDR2 FQNEAQ. The CDR3 is made up of 14 amino acids. V lost 1 base and J lost 3; bases outside the gene matches: 3. In nucleotides, the CDR3 is TGTGCCAGCAGCTTAGTAGGGGGCAGCTACGAGCAGTACTTC. Translation gives CASSLVGGSYEQYF.

This sequence joins TRBV5-5 and TRBJ1-1; TRBD1 matches at 9 bases. This CDR3 is 14 amino acids long. V trimming: 3 bases; J trimming: 10 bases; junction bases outside the gene matches: 10. Per germline, CDR1 SGHKS and CDR2 YYEKEE (reference sequence). The CDR3 region is CASSSMGTGCIAFF. DNA for the CDR3: TGTGCCAGCAGCTCTATGGGGACAGGGTGTATAGCTTTCTTT.

The gene calls are TRBV5-4 and TRBJ2-5, with D possibly being TRBD2 (6 bases). This CDR3 is 16 amino acids long. V lost 2 bases, J lost 6 bases, and 20 bases lay in between. Germline V gene data show CDR1 as SGHNT and CDR2 as YYREEE (reference sequence). CDR3 region: CASSFRGLGRRQTQYF. The CDR3 DNA follows: TGTGCCAGCAGCTTCCGGGGACTGGGGCGTCGGCAGACCCAGTACTTC.

This chain joins TRBV6-5 and TRBJ2-7; tentatively, D is TRBD2 (6 bases). Germline values: CDR1 MNHEY, CDR2 SVGAGI. The CDR3 is made up of 15 amino acids. Trimming removed 6 bases from V and 1 base from J, with 16 bases in between. DNA of the CDR3: TGTGCCAGCAGGATGGGTTGGGACTCGTCCTACGAGCAGTACTTC. Its protein is CASRMGWDSSYEQYF.